Below are 14 T cell receptor beta chains sequenced from a single sample in a study of cytomegalovirus exposure and HLA in healthy donors. With 60 Vbeta and 13 Jbeta primers, the PCR was carried out. This table comes from immunoSEQ multiplex PCR, and its TCRdb copy is limited to in-frame clones, with some not included. The data contain roughly 190,000 clones, 77% of them singletons. Sequencing was carried out using PBMCs. All receptors derive from a woman aged 25 to 45 in good health and CMV-seropositive.

This chain connects TRBV4-3 to TRBJ2-3, with 9 bases matching TRBD2. The CDR3 runs to 16 residues. J lost 4 bases, V lost 4 bases, and 9 bases had no gene match. Germline loops: CDR1 LGHNA, CDR2 YSLEER. CDR3 residues: CASSRWAGGLADTQYF. Written as DNA, the CDR3 is TGCGCCAGCAGCCGGTGGGCGGGGGGGCTGGCAGATACGCAGTATTTT.

This chain links TRBV19 with TRBJ1-5; perhaps TRBD1 as D (5 bases). The length of the CDR3 is 16 residues. Trimming took 0 bases from V and 1 from J, leaving 10 bases between them. Germline assignment: CDR1 LNHDA and CDR2 SQIVND (reference sequence). DNA for the CDR3: TGTGCCAGTAGTATAGAAGGGGTTAACAGCAATCAGCCCCAGCATTTT. Translation: CASSIEGVNSNQPQHF.

V gene TRBV6-5 combines with J gene TRBJ1-2; possibly TRBD1 for D (5 bases). CDR3 size: 12 residues. V was trimmed by 6 bases and J by 9 bases, leaving 14 bases between them. From germline, CDR1 is MNHEY and CDR2 SVGAGI. The CDR3 bases are TGTGCCAGCAGGAAATCAGGGAAAAGCTACACCTTC. It translates to CASRKSGKSYTF.

The chain combines TRBV5-6 with TRBJ1-1; D is unresolved. This CDR3 has 13 residues. Trimming removed 2 bases at V and 0 bases at J, with 5 bases between. CDR1 SGHDT and CDR2 YYEEEE come from the germline V gene. CDR3 amino acids: CASSFRVNTEAFF. The CDR3 bases are TGTGCCAGCAGCTTTCGTGTGAACACTGAAGCTTTCTTT.

The V call is TRBV6-5, the J call TRBJ1-2; D is undetermined. CDR3 length: 15 amino acids. Germline CDR1 MNHEY, CDR2 SVGAGI. V was pared by 6 bases and J by 8 bases, with 22 bases between. CDR3 protein: CASSWTGTPNLGYTF. The DNA of the CDR3 is TGTGCCAGCAGCTGGACGGGAACTCCTAACTTAGGCTACACCTTC.

The V and J genes are TRBV7-6 and TRBJ2-2; 9 bases match TRBD1. Germline V CDR1 and CDR2: SGHVS, FNYEAQ. CDR3 length: 16 residues. V shed 5 bases, J shed 4 bases, and the junction held 8 bases outside the gene matches. In DNA, the CDR3 is TGTGCCAGCAGCCACTCCGGGACAGGGATCACCGGGGAGCTGTTTTTT. It translates to CASSHSGTGITGELFF.

The chain recombines TRBV5-1 with TRBJ2-7, with 9 bases aligning to TRBD1. The V gene end was trimmed by 0 bases and the J gene end by 1 base; junction bases not matched to a gene: 14. This CDR3 contains 19 residues. Germline assignment: CDR1 SGHRS and CDR2 YFSETQ. CDR3 nucleotide sequence: TGCGCCAGCAGCTTGGAATCAGACAGGGGGACGTTCGGGTCCTACGAGCAGTACTTC. Protein: CASSLESDRGTFGSYEQYF. Drawing the rest from reference TRBV5-1 and TRBJ2-7, the complete variable domain is KAGVTQTPRYLIKTRGQQVTLSCSPISGHRSVSWYQQTPGQGLQFLFEYFSETQRNKGNFPGRFSGRQFSNSRSEMNVSTLELGDSALYLCASSLESDRGTFGSYEQYFGPGTRLTVT.

This clone was counted between two and nine times. The J gene is TRBJ1-2, the V gene TRBV28, with 7 bases that match TRBD1. V dropped 5 bases and J dropped 8; count of bases not matched to a gene: 11. The CDR3 runs 14 residues. In germline, CDR1 is MDHEN, CDR2 SYDVKM. This chain's CDR3 is CASSHTGTVEGYTF. CDR3 nucleotide sequence: TGTGCCAGCAGTCACACCGGGACAGTGGAGGGCTACACCTTC.

V usage is TRBV18 and J usage is TRBJ2-3; 9 nucleotides line up with TRBD2. Germline CDR1 reads KGHSH; CDR2 reads LQKENI. Trimming removed 1 base from V and 1 base from J; junction bases left unmatched: 0. This CDR3 region has 15 residues. DNA of the CDR3: TGTGCCAGCTCACCACGACTAGCGGGCACAGATACGCAGTATTTT. Amino acids: CASSPRLAGTDTQYF.

The chain carries TRBV5-4 and TRBJ2-7, with D hard to call. The length of the CDR3 is 14 residues. Per germline, CDR1 SGHNT and CDR2 YYREEE (reference sequence). V was clipped by 0 bases and J by 1 base, with 8 bases between them. The CDR3 sequence is CASSLAPPSYEQYF. The CDR3 DNA reads TGTGCCAGCAGCTTGGCCCCCCCTTCCTACGAGCAGTACTTC.

The chain uses TRBV2 and TRBJ1-5, with D possibly being TRBD1 (6 bases). The V gene's germline CDR1 is SNHLY and CDR2 FYNNEI. The CDR3 loop spans 16 amino acids. The germline V and J ends were trimmed by 5 bases and 2 bases, with 16 bases remaining between them. The CDR3 sequence is CASSKRQVGGNQPQHF. The CDR3 nucleotides are TGTGCCAGCAGTAAACGACAGGTCGGGGGCAATCAGCCCCAGCATTTT.

The rearrangement uses TRBV11-2 and TRBJ2-5, with 9 nucleotides matching TRBD2. The V gene end was trimmed by 1 base and the J gene end by 4 bases; junction bases not matched to a gene: 7. The CDR3 consists of 16 residues. In germline, CDR1 is SGHAT, CDR2 FQNNGV. The CDR3 sequence: CASSLGGGGAGETQYF. CDR3 in DNA: TGTGCCAGCAGCTTAGGGGGCGGGGGGGCAGGAGAGACCCAGTACTTC.

The CDR3 DNA follows: TGTGCCTGGATTGGCGGGAGGGGGAACGAGCAGTACTTC. Amino acid sequence: CAWIGGRGNEQYF. The chain recombines TRBV30 with TRBJ2-7; 9 positions agree with TRBD2. V trimming: 4 bases; J trimming: 5 bases; junction bases outside the gene matches: 6. CDR1 and CDR2 from the germline V gene are GTSNPN and SVGIG (reference sequence). The CDR3 is 13 amino acids.

This clone was counted between two and nine times. This chain links TRBV6-1 with TRBJ2-2; no clear D gene. The germline V and J ends were trimmed by 4 bases and 9 bases, with 6 bases remaining between them. Per germline, CDR1 MNHNS and CDR2 SASEGT. The CDR3 has 11 amino acids. The CDR3 spells CASSGARELFF. The CDR3 DNA is TGTGCCAGCAGTGGGGCCCGGGAGCTGTTTTTT.